This T cell receptor beta chain originates from a study of CD8 T cells in ankylosing spondylitis. Notes on the study in general: Seemingly characteristic of ankylosing spondylitis blood was a TCR beta motif consisting of about 8 highly homologous variants. Disease-linked clones displayed a CD8+ phenotype and appeared relatively rarely in peripheral blood. Previously reported in reactive arthritis synovial fluid and blood were some of the motif variants.

A single record per CDR3 protein comes from TCRdb applying MiXCR to the 5' RACE reads. The table lists a few hundred thousand distinct CDR3 sequences, over 15% of them singletons, with around 30% in the top ten. V was trimmed by 5 bases and J by 8 bases, leaving 20 bases between them. Germline V gives CDR1 SGHRS, CDR2 YFSETQ. The CDR3 is 15 amino acids. This clonotype has ten or more counts. Its antigen is unknown. Sequenced input: blood, either unsorted or a sorted T cell fraction (not recorded which). The source is a male donor with ankylosing spondylitis or in good health (not recorded which). The V call is TRBV5-1, the J call TRBJ2-1; D not certain. The CDR3 loop reads CASSFDSLFGDEQFF. CDR3 bases: TGCGCCAGCAGTTTTGACTCCCTCTTTGGAGATGAGCAGTTCTTC.